Below, 30 T cell receptor beta chains from the same sample are listed, as sequenced in a study of cytomegalovirus exposure and HLA in healthy donors. PCR involved 60 Vbeta and 13 Jbeta primers. Clones were sequenced by immunoSEQ multiplex PCR, and TCRdb holds only the in-frame ones, with some missing. Of approximately 91,000 clones listed, 81% were seen once; the top ten hold 10%. The specimen sequenced was PBMCs. Receptor source: a human donor in good health.

This clone has only a few counts. The chain couples TRBV7-8 to TRBJ1-2; possible D gene TRBD1, 5 bases. The CDR3 is 15 residues long. CDR1 is SGHVS and CDR2 is FQNEAQ in the germline V gene. V was cut by 5 bases and J by 5 bases, with 18 bases left in between. The CDR3 reads CASSTRDSSRYGYTF. Written as DNA, the CDR3 is TGTGCCAGCAGCACACGAGACAGCTCAAGATATGGCTACACCTTC.

The chain employs TRBV28 and TRBJ1-5; no clear D gene. CDR3 length: 14 residues. CDR1 MDHEN and CDR2 SYDVKM come from the germline V gene. The V end lost 1 base, the J end lost 2 bases, and 6 bases lay between the germline ends. The CDR3 region has the DNA TGTGCCAGCAGTTTATTCGGAGGCAATCAGCCCCAGCATTTT. It translates to CASSLFGGNQPQHF.

The chain employs TRBV28 and TRBJ1-1; 12 bases agree with TRBD1. The germline V gene encodes CDR1 MDHEN and CDR2 SYDVKM. V was clipped by 2 bases and J by 4 bases; unmatched bases: 8. CDR3 length equals 17 residues. The CDR3 DNA reads TGTGCCAGCAGTTTAATGGGGACAGGGGGCGTCGGCACTGAAGCTTTCTTT. Translating gives CASSLMGTGGVGTEAFF.

The chain links TRBV5-4 to TRBJ2-5; D remains ambiguous. V lost 1 base and J lost 5, with 9 bases in between. CDR1 and CDR2 (germline): SGHNT, YYREEE (reference sequence). This CDR3 region has 13 residues. The CDR3 loop is CASSLKSRETQYF. CDR3 coding DNA: TGTGCCAGCAGCTTGAAAAGCCGGGAGACCCAGTACTTC.

This chain links TRBV7-2 with TRBJ1-4; the match to TRBD1 covers 8 bases. Germline V gene data show CDR1 as SGHTA and CDR2 as FQGNSA. The length of the CDR3 is 14 residues. The V and J ends lost 3 bases and 6 bases, in that order; junction bases with no gene match: 3. The CDR3 nucleotides read TGTGCCAGCAGCTTGGCAGGGGGCGATGAAAAACTGTTTTTT. Protein sequence: CASSLAGGDEKLFF.

This clone has only a few counts. The chain employs TRBV7-9 and TRBJ1-4; D is possibly TRBD1 (5 bases). The CDR3 is made up of 14 amino acids. Germline CDR1 reads SEHNR; CDR2 reads FQNEAQ (reference sequence). V was trimmed by 5 bases and J by 6 bases, leaving 13 bases between them. The CDR3 sequence: CASSPARGDEKLFF. DNA of the CDR3: TGTGCCAGCAGCCCCGCTCGGGGGGATGAAAAACTGTTTTTT. The variable domain in full, with the rest retrieved from reference TRBV7-9 and TRBJ1-4, is DTGVSQNPRHKITKRGQNVTFRCDPISEHNRLYWYRQTLGQGPEFLTYFQNEAQLEKSRLLSDRFSAERPKGSFSTLEIQRTEQGDSAMYLCASSPARGDEKLFFGSGTQLSVL.

The V gene is TRBV28, the J gene TRBJ2-1; D is perhaps TRBD2 (6 bases). The CDR3 consists of 12 residues. The ends were cut back, 7 bases at V and 15 bases at J, with 19 bases in the middle. Germline-derived CDR1 and CDR2 are MDHEN and SYDVKM. The CDR3 nucleotides are TGTGCCAGCACCACACCCCAGGGAGGACGGTTCTTC. Translation: CASTTPQGGRFF.

V usage is TRBV19 and J usage is TRBJ2-7, with TRBD2 identical over 8 bases. Germline assignment: CDR1 LNHDA and CDR2 SQIVND (reference sequence). V lost 3 bases to trimming and J lost 2 bases; unmatched junction nucleotides: 6. This CDR3 is 15 amino acids long. CDR3 nucleotides: TGTGCCAGTAGTATCGCGGGACTAGGAACCTACGAGCAGTACTTC. Translated: CASSIAGLGTYEQYF.

The CDR3 DNA reads as TGCGCCAGCAGCTTGGTAGGCGGGGGCTCCTACAATGAGCAGTTCTTC. The encoded protein is CASSLVGGGSYNEQFF. This rearrangement joins TRBV5-1 to TRBJ2-1; TRBD2 aligns across 7 bases. The CDR3 contains 16 residues. Per germline, CDR1 SGHRS and CDR2 YFSETQ. With V trimmed by 0 bases and J by 0 bases, 3 bases remained unmatched. The entire variable domain, with the rest obtained from reference TRBV5-1 and TRBJ2-1, is as follows: KAGVTQTPRYLIKTRGQQVTLSCSPISGHRSVSWYQQTPGQGLQFLFEYFSETQRNKGNFPGRFSGRQFSNSRSEMNVSTLELGDSALYLCASSLVGGGSYNEQFFGPGTRLTVL.

CDR3 bases: TGCGCCAGCAGCCATACCGGGACAGGCATGGGAAAACTGTTTTTT. Amino acid sequence: CASSHTGTGMGKLFF. This sequence joins TRBV4-1 and TRBJ1-4, with 8 bases identical to TRBD1. J lost 10 bases, V lost 3 bases, and 10 bases had no gene match. Per the germline V gene, CDR1 is MGHRA and CDR2 is YSYEKL. The CDR3 consists of 15 residues.

The chain joins TRBV19 to TRBJ2-2; TRBD1 matches at 8 bases. The CDR3 totals 15 residues. In germline, CDR1 is LNHDA, CDR2 SQIVND (reference sequence). V shed 2 bases, J shed 6 bases, and the junction held 5 bases outside the gene matches. The CDR3 region is CASSIPGQVPGELFF. CDR3 in DNA: TGTGCCAGTAGTATACCGGGACAGGTCCCCGGGGAGCTGTTTTTT.

The chain is built from TRBV29-1 and TRBJ2-1, with 8 bases matching TRBD1. Germline assignment: CDR1 SQVTM and CDR2 ANQGSEA. The CDR3 sequence is 15 residues long. After removal of 5 bases from V and 6 bases from J, the junction contained 12 bases not matched to a gene. CDR3 nucleotides: TGCAGCGTTCGGGCCTCCTCGACAGGGGTCAATGAGCAGTTCTTC. Protein product: CSVRASSTGVNEQFF.

This clone was seen a handful of times. V and J are TRBV28 and TRBJ1-5; D unresolved. This CDR3 region has 14 residues. Germline V lookup: CDR1 MDHEN, CDR2 SYDVKM. Trimming shortened V by 7 bases and J by 0 bases, and 10 bases separated the two germline ends. Here the CDR3 reads CASIWRFSNQPQHF. Written as DNA, the CDR3 is TGTGCCAGCATCTGGAGGTTTAGCAATCAGCCCCAGCATTTT.

The chain carries TRBV6-5 and TRBJ1-4, with a possible D match to TRBD1 (6 bases). The germline gives CDR1 MNHEY, CDR2 SVGAGI. The V and J ends lost 2 bases and 5 bases respectively, with 12 bases between them. The CDR3 extends over 15 amino acids. Written as DNA, the CDR3 is TGTGCCAGCAGTTACGGGGGGGCCGCCAATGAAAAACTGTTTTTT. This sequence encodes CASSYGGAANEKLFF.

The J gene is TRBJ2-1, the V gene TRBV19, with 13 bases lining up with TRBD2. The CDR3 is 19 residues long. Looked up from germline, CDR1 is LNHDA and CDR2 is SQIVND (reference sequence). After removal of 5 bases from V and 1 base from J, the junction contained 11 bases not matched to a gene. The CDR3 nucleotides are TGTGCCAGTAGTCGACAGGGACTAGCGGGGTGGGCGTCCTACAATGAGCAGTTCTTC. Protein: CASSRQGLAGWASYNEQFF. Full variable domain (missing parts from reference TRBV19 and TRBJ2-1): DGGITQSPKYLFRKEGQNVTLSCEQNLNHDAMYWYRQDPGQGLRLIYYSQIVNDFQKGDIAEGYSVSREKKESFPLTVTSAQKNPTAFYLCASSRQGLAGWASYNEQFFGPGTRLTVL.

The chain links TRBV6-1 to TRBJ1-2, with TRBD1 identical over 8 bases. Germline CDR1 and CDR2: MNHNS and SASEGT. The CDR3 contains 13 residues. The V gene end was trimmed by 7 bases and the J gene end by 3 bases; junction bases not matched to a gene: 4. The CDR3 here is CASNLQGDYGYTF. Here the CDR3 DNA reads TGTGCCAGCAATCTACAGGGGGACTATGGCTACACCTTC.

The CDR3 loop is CASKGTVATNEKLFF. The CDR3 bases are TGTGCCAGTAAAGGGACAGTTGCAACTAATGAAAAACTGTTTTTT. The J gene is TRBJ1-4, the V gene TRBV19; 7 bases agree with TRBD1. Trimming removed 7 bases from V and 0 bases from J; junction bases left unmatched: 5. CDR3 length equals 15 residues. CDR1 LNHDA and CDR2 SQIVND come from the germline V gene (reference sequence).

The genes are TRBV7-2 and TRBJ2-4; D unresolved. Germline V CDR1 and CDR2: SGHTA, FQGNSA. The ends were cut back, 5 bases at V and 0 bases at J, with 11 bases in the middle. CDR3 length: 15 amino acids. CDR3 loop: CASSLTVIAKNIQYF. The CDR3 DNA sequence: TGTGCCAGCAGCCTTACTGTTATAGCCAAAAACATTCAGTACTTC.

This clone appeared a few times. The V call is TRBV5-1, the J call TRBJ2-3, with D perhaps matching TRBD2 (7 bases). The CDR3 is 16 residues long. Germline CDR1 and CDR2: SGHRS and YFSETQ. V lost 0 bases to trimming and J lost 1 base, with 12 bases between them. The CDR3 is CASSLGLGGGTDTQYF. Here the CDR3 DNA reads TGCGCCAGCAGCTTGGGACTAGGGGGGGGCACAGATACGCAGTATTTT.

V and J are TRBV19 and TRBJ2-5; the match to TRBD1 covers 9 bases. This CDR3 contains 13 residues. The V segment lost 3 bases and the J segment 7 bases; nucleotides outside the gene matches: 3. Germline CDR1 is LNHDA and CDR2 is SQIVND (reference sequence). For the CDR3, the DNA is TGTGCCAGTAGTATTTTGGGACAGGGGACCCAGTACTTC. Translating it yields CASSILGQGTQYF.

In this sample, this clone turned up a few times. The J gene is TRBJ1-1, the V gene TRBV9, with 8 bases matching TRBD1. There are 15 residues in the CDR3. J was trimmed by 10 bases and V by 0 bases; bases with no gene match: 11. Germline V gives CDR1 SGDLS, CDR2 YYNGEE. CDR3 sequence: CASSVGPGGPRGAFF. In nucleotides, the CDR3 is TGTGCCAGCAGCGTAGGTCCAGGGGGCCCCAGGGGAGCTTTCTTT. Looking up the rest from reference TRBV9 and TRBJ1-1 gives the full variable domain: DSGVTQTPKHLITATGQRVTLRCSPRSGDLSVYWYQQSLDQGLQFLIQYYNGEERAKGNILERFSAQQFPDLHSELNLSSLELGDSALYFCASSVGPGGPRGAFFGQGTRLTVV.

DNA of the CDR3: TGTGCCAGCAGTAGTCAGGCGGGGAGCAATCAGCCCCAGCATTTT. This codes for CASSSQAGSNQPQHF. The chain uses TRBV6-1 and TRBJ1-5; D unclear. There are 15 residues in the CDR3. Germline V gives CDR1 MNHNS, CDR2 SASEGT. Deletions cut 5 bases from V and 1 base from J, with 12 bases between.

This clone appeared a few times. The genes are TRBV6-1 and TRBJ2-7; possible D gene TRBD1, 5 bases. Trimming removed 6 bases from V and 3 bases from J, with 9 bases in between. CDR3 length: 12 residues. The germline V gene has CDR1 MNHNS and CDR2 SASEGT. The CDR3 sequence is CASRQDIYEQYF. CDR3 sequence (DNA): TGTGCCAGCAGACAGGATATCTACGAGCAGTACTTC.

V and J are TRBV19 and TRBJ2-7, with 8 nucleotides matching TRBD1. Germline loops: CDR1 LNHDA, CDR2 SQIVND (reference sequence). The V gene end was trimmed by 1 base and the J gene end by 5 bases; junction bases not matched to a gene: 7. This CDR3 has 15 residues. The CDR3 region is CASSIAQDRVHEQYF. The DNA of the CDR3 is TGTGCCAGTAGTATAGCCCAGGACAGGGTCCACGAGCAGTACTTC.

This chain's CDR3 is CASSPGSAGETQYF. CDR3 coding DNA: TGTGCCAGCTCACCCGGATCGGCGGGAGAGACCCAGTACTTC. The chain is built from TRBV18 and TRBJ2-5; weak D call: TRBD2 (5 bases). The CDR3 loop spans 14 amino acids. V lost 3 bases and J lost 4, with 12 bases in between. CDR1 is KGHSH, CDR2 LQKENI, per germline.

This chain joins TRBV27 and TRBJ1-5, with TRBD1 as a possible D gene (5 bases). The CDR3 has 14 residues. From germline, CDR1 is MNHEY and CDR2 SMNVEV (reference sequence). Trimming cost V 3 bases and J 6 bases, with 12 bases left between them. This chain's CDR3 is CASSFGQGGQPQHF. The CDR3, as DNA: TGTGCCAGCAGTTTCGGGCAGGGAGGTCAGCCCCAGCATTTT.

The V call is TRBV7-9, the J call TRBJ2-7; 7 bases match TRBD1. Germline loops: CDR1 SEHNR, CDR2 FQNEAQ (reference sequence). The CDR3 contains 12 residues. Trimming removed 5 bases from V and 5 bases from J; junction bases left unmatched: 3. The CDR3 nucleotides read TGTGCCAGCAGCCGTGACAGGGACGAGCAGTACTTC. Its protein product is CASSRDRDEQYF.

The V gene is TRBV19, the J gene TRBJ1-2; 9 nucleotides agree with TRBD1. The CDR3 totals 13 residues. Trimming took 4 bases from V and 7 from J; bases not matched to a gene: 4. The germline V gene has CDR1 LNHDA and CDR2 SQIVND (reference sequence). This CDR3 is CASSTGTGLGYTF. The CDR3 region has the DNA TGTGCCAGTAGTACCGGGACAGGGCTTGGCTACACCTTC.

The chain recombines TRBV5-4 with TRBJ2-7, with 11 bases matching TRBD2. V lost 4 bases to trimming and J lost 6 bases; unmatched junction nucleotides: 15. The CDR3 loop spans 17 amino acids. The germline gives CDR1 SGHNT, CDR2 YYREEE (reference sequence). CDR3 residues: CASSPGTSGPSYGEQYF. CDR3 nucleotides: TGTGCCAGCAGCCCCGGGACTAGCGGTCCGTCCTACGGCGAGCAGTACTTC.

This clone came up once. DNA of the CDR3: TGCGCCAGCAGCTTGAGGGTATTAGGGGTAGACGAGCAGTACTTC. Its translation: CASSLRVLGVDEQYF. This chain connects TRBV5-1 to TRBJ2-5; D perhaps matches TRBD1 (5 bases). The DNA end lines up better with TRBJ2-7; the J call may be wrong. Germline CDR1 reads SGHRS; CDR2 reads YFSETQ. This CDR3 region has 15 residues.